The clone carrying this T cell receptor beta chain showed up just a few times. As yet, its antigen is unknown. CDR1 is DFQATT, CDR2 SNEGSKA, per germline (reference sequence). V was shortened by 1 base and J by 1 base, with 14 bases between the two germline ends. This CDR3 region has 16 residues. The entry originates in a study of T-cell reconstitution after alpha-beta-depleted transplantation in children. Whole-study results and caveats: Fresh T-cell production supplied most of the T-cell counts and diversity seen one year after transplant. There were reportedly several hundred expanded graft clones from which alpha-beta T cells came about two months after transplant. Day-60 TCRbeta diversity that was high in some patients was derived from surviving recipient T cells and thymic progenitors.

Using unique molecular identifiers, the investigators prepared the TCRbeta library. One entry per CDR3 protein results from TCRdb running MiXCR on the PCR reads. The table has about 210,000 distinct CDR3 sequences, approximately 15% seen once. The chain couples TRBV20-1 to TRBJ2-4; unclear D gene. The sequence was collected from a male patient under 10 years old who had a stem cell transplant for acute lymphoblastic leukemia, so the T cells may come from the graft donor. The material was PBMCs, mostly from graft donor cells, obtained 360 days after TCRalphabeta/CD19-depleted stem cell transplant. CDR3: CSARVKGSVAKNIQYF. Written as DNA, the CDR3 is TGCAGTGCTAGAGTCAAAGGATCAGTTGCCAAAAACATTCAGTACTTC.